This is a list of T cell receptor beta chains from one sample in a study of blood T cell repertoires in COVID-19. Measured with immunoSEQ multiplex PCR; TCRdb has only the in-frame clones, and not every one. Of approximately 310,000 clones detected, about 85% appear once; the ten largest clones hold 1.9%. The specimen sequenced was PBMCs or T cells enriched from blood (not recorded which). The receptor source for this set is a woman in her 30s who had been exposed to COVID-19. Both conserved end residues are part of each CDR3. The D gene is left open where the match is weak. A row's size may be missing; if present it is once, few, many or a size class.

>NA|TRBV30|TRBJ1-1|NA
TGTGCCTGGAGTGTACTCCAGGATGAAGCTTTCTTT
CAWSVLQDEAFF
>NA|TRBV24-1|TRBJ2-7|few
TGTGCCACCAGTGATTATAACAGGGTACAGTACTTC
CATSDYNRVQYF
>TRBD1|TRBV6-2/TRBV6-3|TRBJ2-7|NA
TGTGCCAGCAGTACTTGGACAGGCTACTACGAGCAGTACTTC
CASSTWTGYYEQYF
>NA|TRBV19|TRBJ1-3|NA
TGTGCCAGTAGTATAGATCGCAGGGCTGGAAACACCATATATTTT
CASSIDRRAGNTIYF
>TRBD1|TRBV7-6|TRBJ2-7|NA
TGTGCCAGCAGCTTGGAGAGGGGGCGGTCTAACGAGCAGTACTTC
CASSLERGRSNEQYF
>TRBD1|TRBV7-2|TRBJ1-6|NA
TGTGCCAGCAGCCGGACAGGGAGTTCACCCCTCCACTTT
CASSRTGSSPLHF
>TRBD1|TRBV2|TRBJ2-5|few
TGTGCCAGCATCACAGGGGGCGGAAGGCTAGATGAGACCCAGTACTTC
CASITGGGRLDETQYF
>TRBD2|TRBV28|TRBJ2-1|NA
TGTGCCAGCAGTCAGAGCGGGAGGGCCTACAATGAGCAGTTCTTC
CASSQSGRAYNEQFF
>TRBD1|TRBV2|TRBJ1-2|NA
TGTGCCAGCAAGGGTCAGGGGGCTGGGGGCTACACCTTC
CASKGQGAGGYTF
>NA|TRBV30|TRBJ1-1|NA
TGTGCCAGTACGGTGGGGAGGCTAGGAGAAGCTTTCTTT
CASTVGRLGEAFF
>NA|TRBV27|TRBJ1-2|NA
TGTGCCAGCAGTTTCTCCAGAAGTCACTATGGCTACACCTTC
CASSFSRSHYGYTF
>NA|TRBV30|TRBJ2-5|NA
TGTGCCTTCAGCCAGGGACAAGAGACCCAGTACTTC
CAFSQGQETQYF
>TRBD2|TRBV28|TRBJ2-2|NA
TGTGCCAGCAGTTTGGTTCTAGCGGGAGACGGGGAGCTGTTTTTT
CASSLVLAGDGELFF
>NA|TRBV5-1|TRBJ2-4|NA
TGCGCCAGCAGCTCCCCAGGGTTAAACATTCAGTACTTC
CASSSPGLNIQYF
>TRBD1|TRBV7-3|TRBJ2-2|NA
TGTGCCAGCAGCTTAAGACAGGGGCTGCGCACCGGGGAGCTGTTTTTT
CASSLRQGLRTGELFF
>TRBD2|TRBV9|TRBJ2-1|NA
TGTGCCAGCAGCGTAGCAGCGGGAGGCCATTTCGACAATGAGCAGTTCTTC
CASSVAAGGHFDNEQFF
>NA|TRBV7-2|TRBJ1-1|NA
TGTGCCAGCAGCTTAGCGAGAGGGTTCCGGTCTGCTGAAGCTTTCTTT
CASSLARGFRSAEAFF
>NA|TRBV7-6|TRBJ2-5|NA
TGTGCCAGCAGCATAAACGGGGACAAAGAGACCCAGTACTTC
CASSINGDKETQYF
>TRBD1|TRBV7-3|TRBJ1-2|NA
TGTGCCAGCAGCTTAAATACAGGGGAAGGCTACACCTTC
CASSLNTGEGYTF
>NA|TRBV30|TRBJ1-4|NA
TGTGCCTGGAGTGTACAGTTCGAAAAACTGTTTTTT
CAWSVQFEKLFF
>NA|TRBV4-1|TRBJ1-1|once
TGCGCCAGCAGCCAGGGAGGGGAGGCGAACACTGAAGCTTTCTTT
CASSQGGEANTEAFF
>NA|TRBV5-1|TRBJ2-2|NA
TGCGCCAGCAGCTTGGGCGGGGCCGGGGAGCTGTTTTTT
CASSLGGAGELFF
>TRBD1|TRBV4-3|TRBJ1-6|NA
TGCGCCAGCAGCCCGGGACAGGGGAAAGGATCACCCCTCCACTTT
CASSPGQGKGSPLHF
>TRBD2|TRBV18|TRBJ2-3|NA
TGTGCCAGCTCACCTCTGACTAGCGGGGGGAGTGGTACGCAGTATTTT
CASSPLTSGGSGTQYF
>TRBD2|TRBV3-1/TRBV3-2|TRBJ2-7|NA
TGTGCCAGCAGCCAAGTACAGCGGGGCGGGGAGCAGTACTTC
CASSQVQRGGEQYF
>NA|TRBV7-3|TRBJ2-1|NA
TGTGCCAGCAGCTCCCAGGGGGGCTACCCATCGAATGAGCAGTTCTTC
CASSSQGGYPSNEQFF
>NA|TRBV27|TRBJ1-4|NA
TGTGCCAGCAGTTTCCGAGGGGGTTCCGAAAAACTGTTTTTT
CASSFRGGSEKLFF
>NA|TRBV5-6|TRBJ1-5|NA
TGTGCCAGCAGCTTGGCCGGGAATAGCAATCAGCCCCAGCATTTT
CASSLAGNSNQPQHF
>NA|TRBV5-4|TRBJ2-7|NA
TGTGCCAGCAGCTTGGGAGGCTACGAGCAGTACTTC
CASSLGGYEQYF
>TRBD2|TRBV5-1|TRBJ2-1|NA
TGCGCCAGCAGCTCTCTAGCGGGGAGGGGTAATGAGCAGTTCTTC
CASSSLAGRGNEQFF
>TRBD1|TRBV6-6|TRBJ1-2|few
TGTGCCAGCAGTTACTACTCAGGGGGCGATGGCTACACCTTC
CASSYYSGGDGYTF
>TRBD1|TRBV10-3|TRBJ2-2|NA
TGTGCCATCAATCCCGGGACAGGGGGCGATGGCGGGGAGCTGTTTTTT
CAINPGTGGDGGELFF
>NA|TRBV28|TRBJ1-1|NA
TGTGCCAGCAGTTTAAAAGACAGGGAAGCTTTCTTT
CASSLKDREAFF
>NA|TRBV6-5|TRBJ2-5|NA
TGTGCCAGCAGTTATAGGGGTGAGACCCAGTACTTC
CASSYRGETQYF